The source of this T cell receptor (beta chain) is a study of blood T cells in healthy people across ages. For the second PCR, which ran for about 6 to 12 cycles, a sample-barcoded 5' primer and a J-beta primer mix were used. TCRdb itself ran the 5' RACE reads through MiXCR, one entry per CDR3 protein. The profile covers around 990,000 distinct CDR3 sequences, with almost 25% appearing a single time and about 0.72% taken by the ten largest. Turning to this clonotype: Its antigen is not known.

V shed 5 bases and J 4 bases; nucleotides not matched to a gene: 7. The CDR3 has 15 amino acids. Germline CDR1 is LGHNT and CDR2 is FRNRAP. Findings and caveats of the study: Long-lived and aged donors differed, with more naive CD4+ cells and higher diversity in the long-lived.

These data were also reused for a study on T cells of mothers and their children. That paper states: Versus unrelated pairs, overlap was slightly higher in related mother-child pairs, without reaching significance.

The receptor comes from a girl aged 2-10 years in good health. This chain uses TRBV12-5 with TRBJ2-2; 7 nucleotides match TRBD2. Sequenced sample: blood. CDR3 coding DNA: TGTGCTAGTGGTCCCCGGGGAGGGGTCACCGGGGAGCTGTTTTTT. Its translation: CASGPRGGVTGELFF.